The clone carrying this T cell receptor beta chain has a count of ten or more. Its cognate antigen is unknown. This sample is part of a study of response to subunit inactivated influenza vaccine. The CDR3 sequence is 14 residues long. Germline CDR1 SQVTM, CDR2 ANQGSEA. Trimming at V came to 2 bases and at J to 8 bases, leaving 6 bases not matched to a gene. Each CDR3 protein is one row after TCRdb ran MiXCR on the RT-PCR reads. The sample has 700,000 to 900,000 distinct CDR3 sequences, 21% seen once. The study's findings and limits: The study's authors posited that every seasonal influenza vaccination enlists few new T cells.

The V call is TRBV29-1, the J call TRBJ2-1, with 10 bases identical to TRBD2. The sequences come from PBMCs from blood, collected around 5 days after vaccination. The sequence was obtained from a middle-aged man who received an inactivated influenza vaccine. The CDR3 is CSVETPSGGYEQFF. CDR3 DNA: TGCAGCGTTGAAACCCCTAGCGGGGGCTATGAGCAGTTCTTC.